The 18 T cell receptor beta chains listed next were all sequenced from one sample in a study of cytomegalovirus exposure and HLA in healthy donors. Primers: 60 Vbeta forward and 13 Jbeta reverse. Some clones are missing from TCRdb's copy, which holds only in-frame ones; the method was immunoSEQ multiplex PCR. Among about 200,000 clones listed, roughly 78% were seen once. The sequenced sample consisted of PBMCs. The source is a woman younger than 45 in good health and CMV-seropositive.

The J gene is TRBJ2-1, the V gene TRBV19; 7 nucleotides agree with TRBD2. The CDR3 contains 13 residues. V lost 7 bases and J lost 1; bases outside the gene matches: 1. Germline CDR1 reads LNHDA; CDR2 reads SQIVND (reference sequence). The CDR3, as DNA: TGTGCCAGTACGGGGGGTTCCTACAATGAGCAGTTCTTC. This codes for CASTGGSYNEQFF.

This rearrangement joins TRBV7-9 to TRBJ2-1, with 8 bases lining up with TRBD2. The CDR3 contains 12 residues. The J segment lost 9 bases and the V segment lost 6 bases, leaving 4 bases of the junction unmatched. Germline V gene lookup returns CDR1 SEHNR and CDR2 FQNEAQ (reference sequence). The CDR3 reads CASRRGESEQFF. The CDR3, as DNA: TGTGCCAGCAGGCGGGGGGAAAGTGAGCAGTTCTTC.

The chain has TRBV7-9 and TRBJ1-2; D is possibly TRBD1 (5 bases). The CDR3 has 15 residues. Germline CDR1 reads SEHNR; CDR2 reads FQNEAQ (reference sequence). The germline V and J ends were trimmed by 3 bases and 8 bases, with 19 bases remaining between them. The CDR3 spells CASSLGTEGYRGYTF. The CDR3 coding sequence is TGTGCCAGCAGCTTGGGGACGGAGGGGTATAGAGGCTACACCTTC.

The chain has TRBV4-1 and TRBJ2-7, with D maybe TRBD2 (6 bases). Germline V gives CDR1 MGHRA, CDR2 YSYEKL. V was trimmed by 5 bases and J by 2 bases, leaving 13 bases between them. This CDR3 has 14 amino acids. The CDR3 spells CASSSGTLAYEQYF. The CDR3 DNA sequence: TGCGCCAGCAGCTCCGGGACTTTAGCCTACGAGCAGTACTTC.

The J gene is TRBJ2-3, the V gene TRBV7-9; 9 positions match TRBD2. The CDR3 sequence is 14 residues long. V dropped 5 bases and J dropped 2; count of bases not matched to a gene: 2. Germline loops: CDR1 SEHNR, CDR2 FQNEAQ (reference sequence). CDR3 DNA: TGTGCCAGCAGCCGACTAGCGGTCACAGATACGCAGTATTTT. This translates into CASSRLAVTDTQYF.

The V call is TRBV4-1, the J call TRBJ1-3; D unresolved. This CDR3 is 13 amino acids long. V was clipped by 0 bases and J by 10 bases, with 10 bases between them. The germline V gene has CDR1 MGHRA and CDR2 YSYEKL. CDR3 loop: CASSQDMSGTIYF. In nucleotides, the CDR3 is TGCGCCAGCAGCCAAGACATGTCAGGTACCATATATTTT.

The chain uses TRBV11-2 and TRBJ2-5; D is undetermined. The CDR3 length is 11 residues. CDR1 SGHAT and CDR2 FQNNGV come from the germline V gene. V lost 1 base to trimming and J lost 9 bases, with 6 bases between them. In DNA form, the CDR3 reads TGTGCCAGCAGCTTAGGTGGAGCCCAGTACTTC. Translated, it gives CASSLGGAQYF.

The chain uses TRBV19 and TRBJ1-4; D perhaps matches TRBD1 (5 bases). The CDR3 length is 14 residues. Germline CDR1 LNHDA, CDR2 SQIVND (reference sequence). V lost 5 bases to trimming and J lost 8 bases, with 15 bases between them. The CDR3 DNA reads as TGTGCCAGTAGTGGACAACCGATAGGGGAAAAACTGTTTTTT. Translated: CASSGQPIGEKLFF.

The chain uses TRBV7-2 and TRBJ1-5; possible D gene TRBD1, 5 bases. The V and J ends lost 5 bases and 7 bases respectively, with 15 bases between them. Germline values: CDR1 SGHTA, CDR2 FQGNSA. CDR3 length: 14 amino acids. In DNA form, the CDR3 reads TGTGCCAGCAGCGCCCTGGGGGGTCCCCAGCCCCAGCATTTT. Translated, it gives CASSALGGPQPQHF.

The rearrangement uses TRBV12-2 and TRBJ1-6; the D segment call TRBD1 is taken from the table without a DNA check. TRBV12-2 is reported as a pseudogene. CDR3 length equals 17 residues. CDR3 sequence reads: CASRLGPGQEILTPLHF. As DNA, the CDR3 is TGTGCAAGTCGCTTAGGGCCGGGACAGGAAATTCTCACACCCCTCCACTTT.

This chain uses TRBV11-3 with TRBJ2-5, with 11 bases matching TRBD1. The germline CDR1 and CDR2 sequences are SGHNT and YENEEA. The ends lost 4 bases at V and 5 bases at J; junction bases unmatched: 9. The CDR3 consists of 16 residues. This CDR3 reads CASSSRGQGVGETQYF. In DNA form, the CDR3 reads TGTGCCAGCAGCTCACGGGGACAGGGGGTCGGGGAGACCCAGTACTTC.

The chain couples TRBV29-1 to TRBJ1-1, with TRBD1 identical over 8 bases. Trimming took 7 bases from V and 3 from J; bases not matched to a gene: 10. Germline CDR1 is SQVTM and CDR2 is ANQGSEA. The length of the CDR3 is 14 residues. As DNA, the CDR3 is TGCAGCGGGGGATTTTTGACAGGGGACACTGAAGCTTTCTTT. Encoded protein: CSGGFLTGDTEAFF.

This sequence joins TRBV30 and TRBJ1-5, with D tentatively TRBD1 (6 bases). This CDR3 is 15 amino acids long. CDR1 and CDR2 from the germline V gene are GTSNPN and SVGIG (reference sequence). V lost 0 bases and J 1 base, leaving 10 bases between the germline ends. CDR3 sequence (DNA): TGTGCCTGGAGTGTACGGGGGGGCAGCAATCAGCCCCAGCATTTT. It is translated as CAWSVRGGSNQPQHF.

The rearrangement joins TRBV7-9 to TRBJ2-7; the D gene is possibly TRBD1 (5 bases). Germline-derived CDR1 and CDR2 are SEHNR and FQNEAQ (reference sequence). Trimming removed 5 bases from V and 7 bases from J, with 18 bases in between. The CDR3 is 14 residues long. The CDR3 bases are TGTGCCAGCAGCAGATCAACGTTACAGGAGGAGCAGTACTTC. Protein sequence: CASSRSTLQEEQYF.

The J gene is TRBJ1-1, the V gene TRBV6-5; TRBD1 agrees at 7 bases. The CDR3 spans 13 residues. The trim removed 5 bases at V and 8 bases at J, leaving 8 bases unmatched. CDR1 is MNHEY, CDR2 SVGAGI, per germline. CDR3 sequence: CASSLGTGQEAFF. Written as DNA, the CDR3 is TGTGCCAGCAGTCTTGGGACGGGACAGGAAGCTTTCTTT.

The V and J genes are TRBV11-3 and TRBJ2-1; D is perhaps TRBD2 (6 bases). The CDR3 length is 14 residues. Trimming left V 1 base short and J 2 bases short, with 6 bases between. Germline-derived CDR1 and CDR2 are SGHNT and YENEEA. This CDR3 reads CASSLGGAYNEQFF. The CDR3 DNA follows: TGTGCCAGCAGCTTAGGCGGGGCCTACAATGAGCAGTTCTTC.

The chain joins TRBV27 to TRBJ2-7; 10 bases fit TRBD1. V shed 3 bases and J 5 bases; nucleotides not matched to a gene: 4. This CDR3 spans 14 amino acids. Germline-derived CDR1 and CDR2 are MNHEY and SMNVEV (reference sequence). CDR3 nucleotides: TGTGCCAGCAGTTTGTTGGGGACAGGGGACGAGCAGTACTTC. Translated: CASSLLGTGDEQYF.

J is TRBJ1-2 and V is TRBV4-2; unclear D gene. Per germline, CDR1 LGHNA and CDR2 YNFKEQ. This CDR3 contains 14 residues. V was clipped by 0 bases and J by 4 bases, with 9 bases between them. The CDR3 protein is CASSQDPPSYGYTF. CDR3 DNA sequence: TGTGCCAGCAGCCAAGATCCCCCTAGCTATGGCTACACCTTC.